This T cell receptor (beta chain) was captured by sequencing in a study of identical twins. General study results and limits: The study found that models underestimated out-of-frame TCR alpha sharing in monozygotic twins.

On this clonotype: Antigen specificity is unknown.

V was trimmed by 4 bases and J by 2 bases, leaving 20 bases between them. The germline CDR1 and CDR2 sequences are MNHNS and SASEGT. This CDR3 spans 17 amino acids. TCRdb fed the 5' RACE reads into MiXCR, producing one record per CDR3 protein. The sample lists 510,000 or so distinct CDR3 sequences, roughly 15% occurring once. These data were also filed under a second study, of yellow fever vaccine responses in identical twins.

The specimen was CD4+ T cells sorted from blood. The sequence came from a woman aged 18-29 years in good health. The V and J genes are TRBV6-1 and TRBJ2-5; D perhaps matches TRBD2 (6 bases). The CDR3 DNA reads TGTGCCAGCAGTGCTCTTTTTAGCGGTGCATCTCAAGAGACCCAGTACTTC. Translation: CASSALFSGASQETQYF.